A single sample is the source of the 19 T cell receptor beta chains below, sequenced in a study of blood T cell repertoires in COVID-19. Generated by immunoSEQ multiplex PCR, the TCRdb table keeps only in-frame clones and is missing some. Of over 130,000 clones listed, 80% to 90% are singletons. The sample taken for sequencing was peripheral blood. Receptor source: a man between 60 and 75 years old with active or convalescent COVID-19.

This clone was observed a few times. This rearrangement joins TRBV11-2 to TRBJ2-4, with D possibly being TRBD1 (6 bases). Trimming took 5 bases from V and 6 from J, leaving 20 bases between them. Germline-derived CDR1 and CDR2 are SGHAT and FQNNGV. The CDR3 covers 16 residues. CDR3 loop: CASSRGSGAMGNIQYF. As DNA, the CDR3 is TGTGCCAGCAGCAGGGGATCAGGGGCGATGGGAAACATTCAGTACTTC.

This clone occurred a few times. The gene calls are TRBV19 and TRBJ1-5; D is undetermined. CDR3 length equals 12 residues. The germline V gene encodes CDR1 LNHDA and CDR2 SQIVND (reference sequence). The germline V and J ends were trimmed by 6 bases and 4 bases, with 7 bases remaining between them. CDR3 nucleotide sequence: TGTGCCAGTAGGGCAGTTAATCAGCCCCAGCATTTT. Translating it yields CASRAVNQPQHF.

The chain recombines TRBV11-3 with TRBJ2-1, with TRBD2 matching 7 bases. Germline V lookup: CDR1 SGHNT, CDR2 YENEEA. The CDR3 has 15 amino acids. V trimming: 1 base; J trimming: 3 bases; junction bases outside the gene matches: 3. The CDR3 region is CASSLAGGLYNEQFF. CDR3 sequence (DNA): TGTGCCAGCAGCTTAGCGGGAGGTCTCTACAATGAGCAGTTCTTC.

The chain is built from TRBV5-4 and TRBJ1-4; D gene uncertain. Germline V CDR1 and CDR2: SGHNT, YYREEE (reference sequence). The CDR3 is 14 amino acids. V lost 5 bases to trimming and J lost 3 bases, with 11 bases between them. The CDR3 here is CASSPGSSNEKLFF. DNA for the CDR3: TGTGCCAGCAGTCCCGGGTCCTCTAATGAAAAACTGTTTTTT. Combining the CDR3 with reference TRBV5-4 and TRBJ1-4 gives the whole variable domain ETGVTQSPTHLIKTRGQQVTLRCSSQSGHNTVSWYQQALGQGPQFIFQYYREEENGRGNFPPRFSGLQFPNYSSELNVNALELDDSALYLCASSPGSSNEKLFFGSGTQLSVL.

The chain links TRBV9 to TRBJ2-3, with D uncertain. V was cut by 6 bases and J by 0 bases, with 20 bases left in between. Germline V lookup: CDR1 SGDLS, CDR2 YYNGEE. The CDR3 runs to 17 residues. The CDR3 spells CASNPGPRLPSTDTQYF. The CDR3, as DNA: TGTGCCAGCAATCCTGGGCCCCGCCTGCCGAGCACAGATACGCAGTATTTT.

This clone was observed once. The chain is built from TRBV11-2 and TRBJ2-1, with 9 bases lining up with TRBD1. This CDR3 is 15 amino acids long. The V gene's germline CDR1 is SGHAT and CDR2 FQNNGV. The V segment lost 5 bases and the J segment 8 bases; nucleotides outside the gene matches: 10. CDR3: CASSKPGQGPHEQFF. The CDR3, as DNA: TGTGCCAGCAGCAAGCCGGGACAGGGCCCCCATGAGCAGTTCTTC.

V usage is TRBV24-1 and J usage is TRBJ2-1, with 9 bases matching TRBD2. Germline V gene sequence: CDR1 KGHDR, CDR2 SFDVKD. Losses at the gene ends were 3 bases for V and 7 bases for J; bases not matched to a gene: 3. This CDR3 is 14 amino acids long. CDR3 in DNA: TGTGCCACCAGTGATAATAGCGGGGGAAATGAGCAGTTCTTC. Translation: CATSDNSGGNEQFF.

V is TRBV18 and J is TRBJ1-5; no firm D call. This CDR3 has 14 amino acids. Germline assignment: CDR1 KGHSH and CDR2 LQKENI. Trimming took 4 bases from V and 8 from J, leaving 15 bases between them. The CDR3: CASSQTSGSEPQHF. CDR3 DNA: TGTGCCAGCTCACAGACAAGCGGAAGCGAGCCCCAGCATTTT. The full variable domain, rest sourced from reference TRBV18 and TRBJ1-5, is NAGVMQNPRHLVRRRGQEARLRCSPMKGHSHVYWYRQLPEEGLKFMVYLQKENIIDESGMPKERFSAEFPKEGPSILRIQQVVRGDSAAYFCASSQTSGSEPQHFGDGTRLSIL.

The chain couples TRBV20-1 to TRBJ2-3; no clear D gene. Germline loops: CDR1 DFQATT, CDR2 SNEGSKA (reference sequence). The CDR3 is 10 residues long. V was clipped by 5 bases and J by 6 bases, with 6 bases between them. CDR3 protein: CSASQDTQYF. Here the CDR3 DNA reads TGCAGTGCTTCTCAGGATACGCAGTATTTT.

V gene TRBV19 combines with J gene TRBJ2-1; D uncertain. V lost 4 bases and J 9 bases, leaving 7 bases between the germline ends. Germline V gene sequence: CDR1 LNHDA, CDR2 SQIVND (reference sequence). The CDR3 contains 11 residues. The CDR3 spells CASSSSSEQFF. CDR3 in DNA: TGTGCCAGTAGTAGTAGCTCTGAGCAGTTCTTC.

The V call is TRBV12-3 or TRBV12-4, the J call TRBJ1-6; TRBD1 aligns across 7 bases. The CDR3 consists of 13 residues. J lost 14 bases, V lost 1 base, and 5 bases had no gene match. The DNA for the CDR3 is TGTGCCAGCAGTTTAGGAAGGGGGCGATCCCTCCACTTT. This gives the protein CASSLGRGRSLHF.

The V and J genes are TRBV9 and TRBJ2-1, with 9 positions matching TRBD2. Germline V gene lookup returns CDR1 SGDLS and CDR2 YYNGEE. J lost 3 bases, V lost 3 bases, and 4 bases had no gene match. The CDR3 runs 15 residues. CDR3: CASSEGLAGYNEQFF. Here the CDR3 DNA reads TGTGCCAGCAGCGAGGGACTAGCTGGCTACAATGAGCAGTTCTTC.

The rearrangement joins TRBV2 to TRBJ2-1; D gene uncertain. The CDR3 is 15 residues long. Trimming removed 6 bases at V and 0 bases at J, with 12 bases between. Germline loops: CDR1 SNHLY, CDR2 FYNNEI. The DNA of the CDR3 is TGTGCCAGCAGGCGCGACACCAGCTCCTACAATGAGCAGTTCTTC. Its protein product is CASRRDTSSYNEQFF. Full variable domain (missing parts from reference TRBV2 and TRBJ2-1): EPEVTQTPSHQVTQMGQEVILRCVPISNHLYFYWYRQILGQKVEFLVSFYNNEISEKSEIFDDQFSVERPDGSNFTLKIRSTKLEDSAMYFCASRRDTSSYNEQFFGPGTRLTVL.

This clone showed up just once. The chain is built from TRBV28 and TRBJ1-5, with TRBD1 as a possible D gene (6 bases). V lost 5 bases and J 2 bases, leaving 25 bases between the germline ends. The CDR3 is 19 amino acids. Germline loops: CDR1 MDHEN, CDR2 SYDVKM. For the CDR3, the DNA is TGTGCCAGCAGTACCCTTACCGGACAGCTTCGGCGGGGCAATCAGCCCCAGCATTTT. Protein product: CASSTLTGQLRRGNQPQHF.

The V and J genes are TRBV10-1 and TRBJ2-1; 7 bases are shared with TRBD2. Germline assignment: CDR1 WNHNN and CDR2 SYGVQD (reference sequence). The CDR3 covers 15 residues. The J segment lost 4 bases and the V segment lost 5 bases, leaving 8 bases of the junction unmatched. CDR3 DNA sequence: TGCGCCAGCAGTCAATCCGCGGGAGCGTACAATGAGCAGTTCTTC. This translates into CASSQSAGAYNEQFF.

This clone was counted only a few times. V gene TRBV2 combines with J gene TRBJ1-5, with 9 bases aligning to TRBD1. CDR1 and CDR2 (germline): SNHLY, FYNNEI. V dropped 6 bases and J dropped 0; count of bases not matched to a gene: 3. CDR3 length: 15 amino acids. CDR3 in DNA: TGTGCCAGCAGGGACAGGGGTTATAGCAATCAGCCCCAGCATTTT. Amino acid sequence: CASRDRGYSNQPQHF. The full variable domain, completed using reference TRBV2 and TRBJ1-5, is EPEVTQTPSHQVTQMGQEVILRCVPISNHLYFYWYRQILGQKVEFLVSFYNNEISEKSEIFDDQFSVERPDGSNFTLKIRSTKLEDSAMYFCASRDRGYSNQPQHFGDGTRLSIL.

The rearrangement uses TRBV9 and TRBJ2-4, with TRBD1 matching 8 bases. CDR1 is SGDLS, CDR2 YYNGEE, per germline. This CDR3 has 16 residues. V was pared by 0 bases and J by 1 base, with 3 bases of the junction left unmatched. The CDR3 sequence: CASSVGQGFAKNIQYF. DNA of the CDR3: TGTGCCAGCAGCGTAGGACAGGGGTTCGCCAAAAACATTCAGTACTTC.

The rearrangement links TRBV4-1 to TRBJ2-7; D is unresolved. The CDR3 is made up of 11 amino acids. Germline V gene data show CDR1 as MGHRA and CDR2 as YSYEKL. V lost 4 bases and J 8 bases, leaving 9 bases between the germline ends. The DNA for the CDR3 is TGCGCCAGCAGCCCCGGGTCTAAGCAGTACTTC. Encoded protein: CASSPGSKQYF.

The V call is TRBV7-3, the J call TRBJ2-7, with 10 bases identical to TRBD1. The CDR3 is 14 residues long. CDR1 is SGHTA, CDR2 FQGTGA, per germline. V shed 6 bases, J shed 5 bases, and the junction held 7 bases outside the gene matches. This CDR3 reads CASSLGQGINEQYF. The DNA of the CDR3 is TGTGCCAGCAGTCTGGGACAGGGGATCAACGAGCAGTACTTC.